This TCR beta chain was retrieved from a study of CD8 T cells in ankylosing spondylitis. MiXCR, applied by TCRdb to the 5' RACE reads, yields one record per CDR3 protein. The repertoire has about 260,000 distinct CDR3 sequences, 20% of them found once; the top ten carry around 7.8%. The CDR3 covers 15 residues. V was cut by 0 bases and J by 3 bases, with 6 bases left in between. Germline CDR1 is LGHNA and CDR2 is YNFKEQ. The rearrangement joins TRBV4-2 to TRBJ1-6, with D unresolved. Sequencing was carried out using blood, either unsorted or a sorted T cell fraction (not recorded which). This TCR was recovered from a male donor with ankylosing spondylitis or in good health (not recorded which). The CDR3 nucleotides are TGTGCCAGCAGCCAAGAGGACGGCTATAATTCACCCCTCCACTTT. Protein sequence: CASSQEDGYNSPLHF.